A selection of T cell receptor beta chains follows, all from one sample in a study of cytomegalovirus exposure and HLA in healthy donors. The protocol was immunoSEQ multiplex PCR, while the TCRdb copy is restricted to in-frame clones and leaves out a portion. The sample consists of approximately 90,000 clones, roughly three quarters of them appearing once. What was sequenced was PBMCs. The receptors were sampled from a male donor in good health and CMV-seronegative. Each CDR3 is given without its conserved first and last residue.

cdr3_length: 13
j_call: TRBJ1-1
v_call: TRBV6-6
cdr3_aa: ASSYPGQQNTEAF

cdr3_length: 13
j_call: TRBJ2-7
v_call: TRBV19
cdr3_aa: ASSTLPGQGFEQY

cdr3_length: 12
j_call: TRBJ1-5
v_call: TRBV29-1
cdr3_aa: SAASGGSNQPQH

cdr3_length: 14
j_call: TRBJ2-3
v_call: TRBV7-6
cdr3_aa: ASSLVGGTSTDTQY

cdr3_length: 13
j_call: TRBJ2-7
v_call: TRBV6-5
cdr3_aa: ASSLTGALIYEQY

cdr3_length: 14
j_call: TRBJ2-1
v_call: TRBV9
cdr3_aa: ASSVAGAGGGDEQF

cdr3_length: 13
j_call: TRBJ2-5
v_call: TRBV7-2
cdr3_aa: ASSLAYGLGETQY

cdr3_length: 9
j_call: TRBJ2-7
v_call: TRBV14
cdr3_aa: ASSHSYEQY

cdr3_length: 11
j_call: TRBJ2-7
v_call: TRBV19
cdr3_aa: ASSQGPSYEQY

cdr3_length: 14
j_call: TRBJ1-5
v_call: TRBV7-6
cdr3_aa: ASSSEDRGRNQPQH

cdr3_length: 12
j_call: TRBJ2-1
v_call: TRBV5-1
cdr3_aa: ASFSGGAYHEQF

cdr3_length: 12
j_call: TRBJ1-1
v_call: TRBV7-3
cdr3_aa: ASSLDRVNTEAF

cdr3_length: 13
j_call: TRBJ1-5
v_call: TRBV18
cdr3_aa: ASSPPGLSNQPQH

cdr3_length: 11
j_call: TRBJ2-3
v_call: TRBV29-1
cdr3_aa: SVDRASTDTQY

cdr3_length: 12
j_call: TRBJ1-4
v_call: TRBV5-4
cdr3_aa: ASSLSGPQEKLF

cdr3_length: 13
j_call: TRBJ2-3
v_call: TRBV28
cdr3_aa: ATLGRREFTDTQY

cdr3_length: 11
j_call: TRBJ1-5
v_call: TRBV29-1
cdr3_aa: SGGGPRSQPQH

cdr3_length: 13
j_call: TRBJ2-7
v_call: TRBV10-2
cdr3_aa: ASSWDRITQYEQY

cdr3_length: 13
j_call: TRBJ1-2
v_call: TRBV6-6
cdr3_aa: ASSYDGQGAYGYT

cdr3_length: 13
j_call: TRBJ1-1
v_call: TRBV6-6
cdr3_aa: ASIYPGGMNTEAF

cdr3_length: 14
j_call: TRBJ2-2
v_call: TRBV19
cdr3_aa: ASSIPPGHSTGELF

cdr3_length: 9
j_call: TRBJ2-3
v_call: TRBV20-1
cdr3_aa: SAAKPDTQY

cdr3_length: 13
j_call: TRBJ2-7
v_call: TRBV4-3
cdr3_aa: ASSQGQDLGYEQY

cdr3_length: 11
j_call: TRBJ1-2
v_call: TRBV25-1
cdr3_aa: ASSDPGNYGYT

cdr3_length: 12
j_call: TRBJ1-2
v_call: TRBV7-2
cdr3_aa: ASSTGAVAYGYT

cdr3_length: 10
j_call: TRBJ1-2
v_call: TRBV10-3
cdr3_aa: AISDAGTGNT

cdr3_length: 15
j_call: TRBJ1-1
v_call: TRBV28
cdr3_aa: ASRTARGGRMNTEAF

cdr3_length: 11
j_call: TRBJ1-2
v_call: TRBV5-1
cdr3_aa: ASSPTGFAGYT

cdr3_length: 16
j_call: TRBJ2-1
v_call: TRBV19
cdr3_aa: ASSTPSGKKSSYNEQF

cdr3_length: 14
j_call: TRBJ1-3
v_call: TRBV5-1
cdr3_aa: ASSLEAAGSGNTIY

cdr3_length: 11
j_call: TRBJ1-1
v_call: TRBV5-6
cdr3_aa: ASSLESLTEAF

cdr3_length: 14
j_call: TRBJ2-3
v_call: TRBV11-2
cdr3_aa: ASSLVWRGGTDTQY

cdr3_length: 14
j_call: TRBJ1-1
v_call: TRBV11-2
cdr3_aa: ASSLVFGGQISQAF

cdr3_length: 11
j_call: TRBJ1-2
v_call: TRBV29-1
cdr3_aa: SVARDRIYGYT

cdr3_length: 11
j_call: TRBJ1-2
v_call: TRBV5-1
cdr3_aa: ASSLSHTYGYT

cdr3_length: 11
j_call: TRBJ2-1
v_call: TRBV5-6
cdr3_aa: ASSQTGGNEQF

cdr3_length: 12
j_call: TRBJ2-7
v_call: TRBV5-6
cdr3_aa: ASSLYQGPYEQY

cdr3_length: 12
j_call: TRBJ2-4
v_call: TRBV2
cdr3_aa: ASSEDRSKNIQY

cdr3_length: 10
j_call: TRBJ1-2
v_call: TRBV6-8
cdr3_aa: ASTPRSLLYD

cdr3_length: 12
j_call: TRBJ2-3
v_call: TRBV4-3
cdr3_aa: ASSAGGSTDTQY

cdr3_length: 12
j_call: TRBJ2-3
v_call: TRBV7-2
cdr3_aa: ASTKAGGVDTQY

cdr3_length: 13
j_call: TRBJ2-7
v_call: TRBV19
cdr3_aa: ASSVTGGNGYEQY

cdr3_length: 10
j_call: TRBJ2-7
v_call: TRBV29-1
cdr3_aa: SVERTGGEQY

cdr3_length: 12
j_call: TRBJ1-2
v_call: TRBV7-2
cdr3_aa: ASSSGSLRHGYT

cdr3_length: 12
j_call: TRBJ1-1
v_call: TRBV10-3
cdr3_aa: AISVLSEGTEAF

cdr3_length: 14
j_call: TRBJ2-1
v_call: TRBV6-4
cdr3_aa: ASSAGGLSSYNEQF

cdr3_length: 12
j_call: TRBJ1-1
v_call: TRBV5-8
cdr3_aa: ASSPNRGTFTAF

cdr3_length: 13
j_call: TRBJ2-7
v_call: TRBV11-2
cdr3_aa: ASSLRGRGGDEQY

cdr3_length: 13
j_call: TRBJ1-1
v_call: TRBV19
cdr3_aa: ASSEPGQGNSEAF

cdr3_length: 12
j_call: TRBJ1-1
v_call: TRBV2
cdr3_aa: ASSADRGNTEAF

cdr3_length: 11
j_call: TRBJ2-1
v_call: TRBV4-3
cdr3_aa: ASSQARGYEQF

cdr3_length: 12
j_call: TRBJ2-5
v_call: TRBV7-9
cdr3_aa: ASSYGTGWETQY

cdr3_length: 13
j_call: TRBJ2-7
v_call: TRBV27
cdr3_aa: ASSRGTGDTYEQY